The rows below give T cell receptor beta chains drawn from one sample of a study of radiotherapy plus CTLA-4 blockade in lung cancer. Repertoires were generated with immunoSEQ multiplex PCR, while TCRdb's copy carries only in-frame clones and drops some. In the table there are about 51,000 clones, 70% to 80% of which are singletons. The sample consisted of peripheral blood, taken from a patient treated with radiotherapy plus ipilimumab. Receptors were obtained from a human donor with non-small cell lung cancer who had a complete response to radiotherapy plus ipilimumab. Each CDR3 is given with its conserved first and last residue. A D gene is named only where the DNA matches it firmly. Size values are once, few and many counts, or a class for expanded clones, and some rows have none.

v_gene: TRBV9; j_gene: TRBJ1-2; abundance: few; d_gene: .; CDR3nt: TGTGCCAGCAGCTTAAACGTCGTCGGGAGCGCTAACTATGGCTACACCTTC; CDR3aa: CASSLNVVGSANYGYTF
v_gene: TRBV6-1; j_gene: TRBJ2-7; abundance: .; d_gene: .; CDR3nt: TGTGCCAGCAGTGAAGGGGGGCACTACGAGCAGTACTTC; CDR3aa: CASSEGGHYEQYF
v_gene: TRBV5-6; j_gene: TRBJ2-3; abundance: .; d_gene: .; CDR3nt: TGTGCCAGCAGCCCATCAACAGATACGCAGTATTTT; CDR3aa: CASSPSTDTQYF
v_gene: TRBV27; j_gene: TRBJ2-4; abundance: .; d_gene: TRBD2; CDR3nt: TGTGCCAGCAGTTCTCAAAGGACTAGCGGTCTAGCCAAAAACATTCAGTACTTC; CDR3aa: CASSSQRTSGLAKNIQYF
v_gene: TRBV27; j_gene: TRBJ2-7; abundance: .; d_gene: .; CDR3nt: TGTGCCAGCAGTTTAACAGCCGATTCCATCGCCTACGAGCAGTACTTC; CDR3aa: CASSLTADSIAYEQYF
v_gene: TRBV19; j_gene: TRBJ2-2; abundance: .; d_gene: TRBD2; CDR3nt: TGTGCCACCGGCGGTGGCGGGGGGCCCGGGGAGCTGTTTTTT; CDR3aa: CATGGGGGPGELFF
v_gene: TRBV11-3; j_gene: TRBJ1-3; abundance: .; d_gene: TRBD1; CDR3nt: TGTGCCAGCAGCCCCGTGACAGGGTCTGGAAACACCATATATTTT; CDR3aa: CASSPVTGSGNTIYF
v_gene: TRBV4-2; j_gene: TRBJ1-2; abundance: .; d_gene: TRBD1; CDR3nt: TGTGCCAGCAGCCCTCAGACAGGGATCAATGGCTACACCTTC; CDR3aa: CASSPQTGINGYTF
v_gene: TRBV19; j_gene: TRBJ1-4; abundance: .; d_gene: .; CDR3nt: TGTGCCAGTAGTATCAGGGGTGAAAAACTGTTTTTT; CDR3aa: CASSIRGEKLFF
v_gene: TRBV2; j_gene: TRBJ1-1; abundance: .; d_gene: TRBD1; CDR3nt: TGTGCCAGCATGGGGACAGGAAACACTGAAGCTTTCTTT; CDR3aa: CASMGTGNTEAFF
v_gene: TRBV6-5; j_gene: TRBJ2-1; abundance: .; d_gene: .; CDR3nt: TGTGCCAGCAGTCCCCGGGGCTCCTACAATGAGCAGTTCTTC; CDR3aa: CASSPRGSYNEQFF
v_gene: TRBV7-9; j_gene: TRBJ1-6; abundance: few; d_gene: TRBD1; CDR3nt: TGTGCCAGCAGCTTAGACAGGGGAAACTATAATTCACCCCTCCACTTT; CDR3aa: CASSLDRGNYNSPLHF
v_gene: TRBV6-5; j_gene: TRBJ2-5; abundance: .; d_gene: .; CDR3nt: TGTGCCAGCAGTTACTGGCCAGGGGCCACCGGGGAGACCCAGTACTTC; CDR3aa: CASSYWPGATGETQYF
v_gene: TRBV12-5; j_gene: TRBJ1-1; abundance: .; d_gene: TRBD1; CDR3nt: TGTGCTAGTGGCAATCATCCGGGACAGGGTGTGTCTGAAGCTTTCTTT; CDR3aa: CASGNHPGQGVSEAFF
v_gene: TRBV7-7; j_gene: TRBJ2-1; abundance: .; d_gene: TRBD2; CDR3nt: TGTGCTAGCAGCTTAGGACTAGCGGCATACAATGAGCAGTTCTTC; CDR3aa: CASSLGLAAYNEQFF
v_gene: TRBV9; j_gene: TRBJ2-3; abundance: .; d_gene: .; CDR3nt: TGTGCCAGCAGCGTAGCAGACACAGATACGCAGTATTTT; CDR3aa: CASSVADTDTQYF
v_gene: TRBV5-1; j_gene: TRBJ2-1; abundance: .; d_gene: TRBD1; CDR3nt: TGCGCCAGCAGCTTGACGACAGGGGGTTACAATGAGCAGTTCTTC; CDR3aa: CASSLTTGGYNEQFF
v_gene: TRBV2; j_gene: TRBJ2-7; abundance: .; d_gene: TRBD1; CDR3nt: TGTGCCGGGGACAGGGGGCCCGTCTACGAGCAGTACTTC; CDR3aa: CAGDRGPVYEQYF
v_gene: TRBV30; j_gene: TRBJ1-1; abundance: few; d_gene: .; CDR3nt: TGTGCCTGGACTCGGGGGTTGAGCAACACTGAAGCTTTCTTT; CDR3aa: CAWTRGLSNTEAFF
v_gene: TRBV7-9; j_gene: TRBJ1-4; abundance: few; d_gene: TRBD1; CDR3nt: TGTGCCAGCAGCTTAGCTGCACAGGGGGAGGAAAAACTGTTTTTT; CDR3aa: CASSLAAQGEEKLFF
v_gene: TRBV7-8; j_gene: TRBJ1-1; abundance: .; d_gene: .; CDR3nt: TGTGCCAGCAGTTTAGCAATCGCCTCGGGGAACACTGAAGCTTTCTTT; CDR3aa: CASSLAIASGNTEAFF
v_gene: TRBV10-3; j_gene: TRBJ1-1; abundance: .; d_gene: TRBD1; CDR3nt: TGTGCCATCAGCGAGGGACAGGGACTCATGAACACTGAAGCTTTCTTT; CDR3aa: CAISEGQGLMNTEAFF
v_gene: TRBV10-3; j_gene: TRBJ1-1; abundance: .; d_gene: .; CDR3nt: TGTGCCATCAAACACAGTGCGGGGGCGGGGAACACTGAAGCTTTCTTT; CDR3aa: CAIKHSAGAGNTEAFF
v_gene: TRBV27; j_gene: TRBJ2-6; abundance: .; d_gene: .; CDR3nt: TGTGCCAGCAGCCTCGGGTCCTTCTCTGGGGCCAACGTCCTGACTTTC; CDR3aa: CASSLGSFSGANVLTF
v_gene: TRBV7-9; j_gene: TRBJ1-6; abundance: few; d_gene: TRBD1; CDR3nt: TGTGCCAGCAGCCACATGGGACAGGGGAATTCACCCCTCCACTTT; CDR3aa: CASSHMGQGNSPLHF
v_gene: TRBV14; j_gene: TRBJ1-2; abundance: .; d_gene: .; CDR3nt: TGTGCCAGCAGCCAAGGCAGGGACTATGGCTACACCTTC; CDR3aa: CASSQGRDYGYTF
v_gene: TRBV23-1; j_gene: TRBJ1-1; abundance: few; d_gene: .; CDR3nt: TGCGCCAGCAGTCAATCGGGGGGGCCCTGTGAAGCTTTCTTT; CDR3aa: CASSQSGGPCEAFF
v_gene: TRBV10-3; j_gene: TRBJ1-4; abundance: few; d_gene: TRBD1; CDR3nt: TGTGCCATCAGTGAGTCCGGACAGGGGGCTGATGAAAAACTGTTTTTT; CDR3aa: CAISESGQGADEKLFF
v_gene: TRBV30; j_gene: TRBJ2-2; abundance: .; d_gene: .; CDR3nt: TGTGCCTTAGCCCAGAGCACCGGGGAGCTGTTTTTT; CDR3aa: CALAQSTGELFF
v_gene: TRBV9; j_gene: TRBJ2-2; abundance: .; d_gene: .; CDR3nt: TGTGCCAGCAGCGTAGCGGGGGGCGTAAACACCGGGGAGCTGTTTTTT; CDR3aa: CASSVAGGVNTGELFF
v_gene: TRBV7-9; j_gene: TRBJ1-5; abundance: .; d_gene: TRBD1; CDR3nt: TGTGCCAGCAGCTTAGCAGGGGGCGGCAATCAGCCCCAGCATTTT; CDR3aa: CASSLAGGGNQPQHF
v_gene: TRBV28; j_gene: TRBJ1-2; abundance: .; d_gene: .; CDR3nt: TGTGCCAGCAGTTTAATCTACTGGCAGGCCTATGGCTACACCTTC; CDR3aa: CASSLIYWQAYGYTF
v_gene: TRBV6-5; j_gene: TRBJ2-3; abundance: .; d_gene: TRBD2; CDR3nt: TGTGCCAGCAGTTCTCTAGCGGGAGGTTATACGCAGTATTTT; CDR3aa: CASSSLAGGYTQYF
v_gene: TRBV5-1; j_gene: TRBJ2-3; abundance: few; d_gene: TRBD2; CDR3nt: TGCGCCAGCACTCGCGATCCTAGCGGCCTCACAGATACGCAGTATTTT; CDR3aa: CASTRDPSGLTDTQYF
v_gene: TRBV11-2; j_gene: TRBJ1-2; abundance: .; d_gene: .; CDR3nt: TGTGCCAGCAGCCGACCACAGGGAAAGTTGGGCTACACCTTC; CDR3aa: CASSRPQGKLGYTF
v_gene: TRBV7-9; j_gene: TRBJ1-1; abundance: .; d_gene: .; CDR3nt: TGTGCCAGCAGCCGGGCGGGGCGGTCCACTGAAGCCTTCTTT; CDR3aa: CASSRAGRSTEAFF
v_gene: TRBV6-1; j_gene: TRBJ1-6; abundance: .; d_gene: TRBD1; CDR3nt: TGTGCCAGCAGGAGCCAACAGGGGAGATTTTCACCCCTCCACTTT; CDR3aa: CASRSQQGRFSPLHF
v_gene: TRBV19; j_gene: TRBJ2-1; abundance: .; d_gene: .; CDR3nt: TGTGCCAGTAGTATAAGTCGTGCGGGACCTTACAATGAGCAGTTCTTC; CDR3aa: CASSISRAGPYNEQFF
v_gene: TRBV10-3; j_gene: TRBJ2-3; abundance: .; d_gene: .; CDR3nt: TGTGCCATCAGTGAGTCCGAGCGAAGTCCAGATACGCAGTATTTT; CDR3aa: CAISESERSPDTQYF
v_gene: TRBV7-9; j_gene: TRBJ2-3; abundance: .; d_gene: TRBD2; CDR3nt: TGTGCCAGCAGCTTCCGGGGCGGGAGAGGGGTAGATACGCAGTATTTT; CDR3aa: CASSFRGGRGVDTQYF
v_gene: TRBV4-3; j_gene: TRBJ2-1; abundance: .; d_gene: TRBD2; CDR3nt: TGCGCCAGCAGCCTTGGGACTAGCGGGGGGATGGGAAATGAGCAGTTCTTC; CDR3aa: CASSLGTSGGMGNEQFF
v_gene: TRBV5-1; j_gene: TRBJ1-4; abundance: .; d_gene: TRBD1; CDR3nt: TGCGCCAGCAGCTTGGCTGGGACAGGGGGTGAAAAACTGTTTTTT; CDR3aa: CASSLAGTGGEKLFF
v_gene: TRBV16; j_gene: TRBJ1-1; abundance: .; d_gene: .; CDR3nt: TGTGCCAGCAGCCAATATCAGGGGACGAACACTGAAGCTTTCTTT; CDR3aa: CASSQYQGTNTEAFF
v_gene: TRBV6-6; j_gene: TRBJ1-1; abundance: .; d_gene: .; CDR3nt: TGTGCCAGCAGTTACTCCAGCCGCGGGGTCACTGAAGCTTTCTTT; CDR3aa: CASSYSSRGVTEAFF
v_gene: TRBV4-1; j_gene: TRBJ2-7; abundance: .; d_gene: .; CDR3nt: TGCGCCAGCAGCCAATCCCGGGACATTGCCTACGAGCAGTACTTC; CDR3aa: CASSQSRDIAYEQYF
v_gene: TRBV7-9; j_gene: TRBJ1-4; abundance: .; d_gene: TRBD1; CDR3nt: TGTGCCAGCAGCCCTCCCGGGACAGGGGGAGGCAAACTGTTTTTT; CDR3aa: CASSPPGTGGGKLFF
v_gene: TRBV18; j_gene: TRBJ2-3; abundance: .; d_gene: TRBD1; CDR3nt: TGTGCCAGCTCACGGGGGACAGGGAGGACAGATACGCAGTATTTT; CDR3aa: CASSRGTGRTDTQYF
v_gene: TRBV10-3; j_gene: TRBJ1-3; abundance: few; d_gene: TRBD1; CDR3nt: TGTGCCATCAGTCGAGCCGAGGGGGCGCGGGGAAACACCATATATTTT; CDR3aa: CAISRAEGARGNTIYF
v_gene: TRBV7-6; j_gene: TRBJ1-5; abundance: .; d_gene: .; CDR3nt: TGTGCCAGCAGCTCTGCGAGCAATCAGCCCCAGCATTTT; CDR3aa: CASSSASNQPQHF
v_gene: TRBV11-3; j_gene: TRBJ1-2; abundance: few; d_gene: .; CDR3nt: TGTGCCAGCAGCCGCCCGGGAGATCGGCGGGGCTACACCTTC; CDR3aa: CASSRPGDRRGYTF
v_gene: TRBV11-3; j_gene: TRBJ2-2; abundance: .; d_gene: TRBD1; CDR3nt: TGTGCCAGCAGTCCGGACAGGGCTGACACCGGGGAGCTGTTTTTT; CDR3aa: CASSPDRADTGELFF